This record concerns one T cell receptor (beta chain) sequence. What it binds is unknown. At cycle 4 day 1, cycle 7 day 1, and baseline, blood was sampled. The CDR3 sequence is 13 residues long. V shed 2 bases and J 7 bases; nucleotides not matched to a gene: 3. Germline CDR1 LNHDA, CDR2 SQIVND (reference sequence). Data came from immunoSEQ multiplex PCR; TCRdb stores just in-frame clones and leaves some out. The table lists about 94,000 clones, around nine tenths of them singletons. This specimen belongs to a study of OX40 agonist ivuxolimab in advanced cancers. Study-wide background: Patients receiving dose escalation had hepatocellular carcinoma, melanoma, renal cell or head and neck cancer. Study observations and caveats: On average, a greater number of expanded clones characterised CD8+ T cells relative to CD4+.

The clonotype comes from an adult with an advanced solid tumor such as melanoma, head and neck, liver or kidney cancer. The chain combines TRBV19 with TRBJ1-1, with 8 bases identical to TRBD1. The sample was CD4+ or CD8+ T cells sorted from blood, taken in a trial of the OX40 agonist ivuxolimab. CDR3 loop: CASSINRGGEAFF. CDR3 nucleotide sequence: TGTGCCAGTAGTATAAACAGGGGGGGTGAAGCTTTCTTT.